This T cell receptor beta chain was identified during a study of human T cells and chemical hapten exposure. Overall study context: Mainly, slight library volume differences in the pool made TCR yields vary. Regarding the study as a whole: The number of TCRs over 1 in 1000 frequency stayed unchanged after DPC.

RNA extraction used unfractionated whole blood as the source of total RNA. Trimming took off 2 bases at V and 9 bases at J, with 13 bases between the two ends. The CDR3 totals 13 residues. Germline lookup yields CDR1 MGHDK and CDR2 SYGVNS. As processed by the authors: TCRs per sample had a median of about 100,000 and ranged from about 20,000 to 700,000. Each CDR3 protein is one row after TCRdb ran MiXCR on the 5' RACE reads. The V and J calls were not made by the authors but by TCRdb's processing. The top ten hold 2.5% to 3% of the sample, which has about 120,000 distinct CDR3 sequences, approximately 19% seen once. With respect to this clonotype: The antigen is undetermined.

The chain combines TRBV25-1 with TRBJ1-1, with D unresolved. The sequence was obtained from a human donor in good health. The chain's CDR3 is CASSEGVGRKAFF. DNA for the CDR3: TGTGCCAGCAGTGAAGGAGTAGGCAGAAAAGCTTTCTTT.